This is a list of T cell receptor beta chains from one sample in a study of somatic mutations in cytotoxic T cells in rheumatoid arthritis. Assay used: immunoSEQ multiplex PCR; TCRdb lists only in-frame clones, some missing. The profile covers approximately 19,000 clones, with around 83% appearing a single time and about 30% taken by the ten largest. Input material: CD8+ T cells sorted from blood. All receptors derive from an adult with rheumatoid arthritis. Each CDR3 is given with its conserved first and last residue. A D gene is named only where the DNA matches it firmly. Some rows mark clone size as missing; the rest say once, few, many or name a class of expanded clone.

D gene: TRBD2
J gene: TRBJ2-2
V gene: TRBV23-1
clone size: .
CDR3 DNA: TGCGCCAGCAGTCACCCGACTAGCGGGCTCACCGGGGAGCTGTTTTTT
CDR3 protein: CASSHPTSGLTGELFF

D gene: TRBD2
J gene: TRBJ2-1
V gene: TRBV9
clone size: .
CDR3 DNA: TGTGCCAGCAGCGTAGTGGGAGGGCCTTACTCCTACAATGAGCAGTTCTTC
CDR3 protein: CASSVVGGPYSYNEQFF

D gene: .
J gene: TRBJ2-7
V gene: TRBV20-1
clone size: .
CDR3 DNA: TGCAGTGCGTCAAGACGCGAGCAGTACTTC
CDR3 protein: CSASRREQYF

D gene: .
J gene: TRBJ1-1
V gene: TRBV9
clone size: .
CDR3 DNA: TGTGCCAGCAGCGAACCTCCGTCTTTCTTT
CDR3 protein: CASSEPPSFF

D gene: TRBD1
J gene: TRBJ1-5
V gene: TRBV5-8
clone size: .
CDR3 DNA: TGTGCCAGCAGCTTCGGACAGGGTATCGGCAATCAGCCCCAGCATTTT
CDR3 protein: CASSFGQGIGNQPQHF

D gene: .
J gene: TRBJ2-5
V gene: TRBV27
clone size: .
CDR3 DNA: TGTGCCAGCAGTTTAGGCCTGAGCGGAGAGACCCAGTACTTC
CDR3 protein: CASSLGLSGETQYF

D gene: .
J gene: TRBJ2-3
V gene: TRBV2
clone size: .
CDR3 DNA: TGTGCCACCACCCCACGAGATACGCAGTATTTT
CDR3 protein: CATTPRDTQYF

D gene: TRBD2
J gene: TRBJ2-3
V gene: TRBV5-6
clone size: .
CDR3 DNA: TGTGCCAGCAGCTTGGTAGTTAGCGGGGACAGCACAGATACGCAGTATTTT
CDR3 protein: CASSLVVSGDSTDTQYF

D gene: .
J gene: TRBJ2-7
V gene: TRBV25-1
clone size: .
CDR3 DNA: TGTGCCAGCAGTGAGGACACACTCTCCTACGAGCAGTACTTC
CDR3 protein: CASSEDTLSYEQYF

D gene: .
J gene: TRBJ2-3
V gene: TRBV27
clone size: .
CDR3 DNA: TGTGCCAGCAGTTCACAAGCTAGCACAGATACGCAGTATTTT
CDR3 protein: CASSSQASTDTQYF

D gene: .
J gene: TRBJ1-5
V gene: TRBV2
clone size: few
CDR3 DNA: TGTGCCAGCAGTGAAGCACCCTTAACAGGGCGGGTCAATCAGCCCCAGCATTTT
CDR3 protein: CASSEAPLTGRVNQPQHF

D gene: .
J gene: TRBJ2-1
V gene: TRBV11-2
clone size: once
CDR3 DNA: TGTGCCAGCACCCATTCTCCTCCTTTAGGTGAGCAGTTCTTC
CDR3 protein: CASTHSPPLGEQFF

D gene: TRBD1
J gene: TRBJ1-1
V gene: TRBV9
clone size: .
CDR3 DNA: TGTGCCACAGGTGGACAGGGGGTCCTGAACACTGAAGCTTTCTTT
CDR3 protein: CATGGQGVLNTEAFF

D gene: .
J gene: TRBJ2-7
V gene: TRBV4-1
clone size: once
CDR3 DNA: TGCGCCAGCAGCCTCATTGTGTTTGCCTACGAGCAGTACTTC
CDR3 protein: CASSLIVFAYEQYF

D gene: .
J gene: TRBJ2-1
V gene: TRBV10-2
clone size: .
CDR3 DNA: TGCGCCACCTTCCCAGAGTCGCCCTCCTACAATGAGCAGTTCTTC
CDR3 protein: CATFPESPSYNEQFF

D gene: .
J gene: TRBJ2-3
V gene: TRBV28
clone size: .
CDR3 DNA: TGTGCCAGCAGTTTAGTCGGGGCCGACACAGATACGCAGTATTTT
CDR3 protein: CASSLVGADTDTQYF

D gene: .
J gene: TRBJ2-7
V gene: TRBV2
clone size: .
CDR3 DNA: TGTGCCAGCAGTGAAGGGGCCGTGGAACAGACCTACGAGCAGTACTTC
CDR3 protein: CASSEGAVEQTYEQYF

D gene: .
J gene: TRBJ2-1
V gene: TRBV11-3
clone size: .
CDR3 DNA: TGTGCCAGCAGCGAAATCCGCGATGAGCAGTTCTTC
CDR3 protein: CASSEIRDEQFF

D gene: .
J gene: TRBJ2-7
V gene: TRBV5-1
clone size: .
CDR3 DNA: TGCGCCAGCAGCTTGGCCCGGGGGGCCCCCTACGAGCAGTACTTC
CDR3 protein: CASSLARGAPYEQYF

D gene: .
J gene: TRBJ1-1
V gene: TRBV7-7
clone size: few
CDR3 DNA: TGTGCTAGCAGCGTGGGGCGGGCTACTGAAGCTTTCTTT
CDR3 protein: CASSVGRATEAFF

D gene: .
J gene: TRBJ1-2
V gene: TRBV4-1
clone size: .
CDR3 DNA: TGCGCCAGCAGCCAACCCCTCTGGCGGGGACGGCTCAACTATGGCTACACCTTC
CDR3 protein: CASSQPLWRGRLNYGYTF

D gene: .
J gene: TRBJ2-1
V gene: TRBV4-1
clone size: .
CDR3 DNA: TGCGCCAGCAGCCCGGGGGATGGTTACAATGAGCAGTTCTTC
CDR3 protein: CASSPGDGYNEQFF

D gene: .
J gene: TRBJ2-3
V gene: TRBV25-1
clone size: .
CDR3 DNA: TGTGCCAGCAGTGAATATGCCCTTACAGATACGCAGTATTTT
CDR3 protein: CASSEYALTDTQYF

D gene: .
J gene: TRBJ2-1
V gene: TRBV19
clone size: .
CDR3 DNA: TGTGCCAGTAATCGGGTGGCAGGGAATGAGCAGTTCTTC
CDR3 protein: CASNRVAGNEQFF

D gene: .
J gene: TRBJ2-1
V gene: TRBV7-9
clone size: .
CDR3 DNA: TGTGCCAGCAGCTCCCCTTTGGAGGAGGGTCTAGTCGACAATGAGCAGTTCTTC
CDR3 protein: CASSSPLEEGLVDNEQFF

D gene: TRBD1
J gene: TRBJ1-2
V gene: TRBV6-5
clone size: once
CDR3 DNA: TGTGCCAGCAGTTACTCTACAGGGGATGGCTACACCTTC
CDR3 protein: CASSYSTGDGYTF

D gene: .
J gene: TRBJ2-6
V gene: TRBV5-8
clone size: .
CDR3 DNA: TGTGCCACCTTTTTGGGGGCTGGGGCCAACGTCCTGACTTTC
CDR3 protein: CATFLGAGANVLTF

D gene: .
J gene: TRBJ1-1
V gene: TRBV5-4
clone size: .
CDR3 DNA: TGTGCCAGCAGCTTGGGTCAGGGGCCGCGAGACATGAACACTGAAGCTTTCTTT
CDR3 protein: CASSLGQGPRDMNTEAFF

D gene: .
J gene: TRBJ2-7
V gene: TRBV4-2
clone size: .
CDR3 DNA: TGTGCCAGCAGCCAAGATCAGACGAGCTACGAGCAGTACTTC
CDR3 protein: CASSQDQTSYEQYF

D gene: TRBD1
J gene: TRBJ1-2
V gene: TRBV4-2
clone size: .
CDR3 DNA: TGTGCCAGCAGCCAAGGAGGGGGCTCAGAGGGCTACACCTTC
CDR3 protein: CASSQGGGSEGYTF

D gene: .
J gene: TRBJ2-3
V gene: TRBV6-1
clone size: .
CDR3 DNA: TGTGCCAGCAGTGAAGCTGCGGGCAGCACAGATACGCAGTATTTT
CDR3 protein: CASSEAAGSTDTQYF

D gene: .
J gene: TRBJ1-1
V gene: TRBV28
clone size: .
CDR3 DNA: TGTGCCAGCAGTTTGGGGAACACTGAAGCTTTCTTT
CDR3 protein: CASSLGNTEAFF

D gene: .
J gene: TRBJ1-3
V gene: TRBV27
clone size: .
CDR3 DNA: TGTGCCAGCAGTTTAGCGGGCTCTGGAAACACCATATATTTT
CDR3 protein: CASSLAGSGNTIYF

D gene: .
J gene: TRBJ2-7
V gene: TRBV4-1
clone size: .
CDR3 DNA: TGCGCCAGCAGCCAAGATCTTCGGGGGCTCGCCTACGAGCAGTACTTC
CDR3 protein: CASSQDLRGLAYEQYF

D gene: .
J gene: TRBJ1-5
V gene: TRBV2
clone size: once
CDR3 DNA: TGTGCCAGCAGTAAATCGAGCCTTCGCAATCAGCCCCAGCATTTT
CDR3 protein: CASSKSSLRNQPQHF

D gene: TRBD1
J gene: TRBJ1-2
V gene: TRBV7-9
clone size: .
CDR3 DNA: TGTGCCAGCGCGGACAGGTCCTATGGCTACACCTTC
CDR3 protein: CASADRSYGYTF

D gene: .
J gene: TRBJ1-6
V gene: TRBV19
clone size: few
CDR3 DNA: TGTGCCAGTAGTTTCGGGAGCTCCTATAATTCACCCCTCCACTTT
CDR3 protein: CASSFGSSYNSPLHF

D gene: TRBD2
J gene: TRBJ2-7
V gene: TRBV5-5
clone size: .
CDR3 DNA: TGTGCCAGCAGCTCCGCGACGGGACTAGCTCTCGAGCAGTACTTC
CDR3 protein: CASSSATGLALEQYF

D gene: TRBD1
J gene: TRBJ1-1
V gene: TRBV30
clone size: few
CDR3 DNA: TGTGCCTGGGGGACAGGGGGTATTGAAGCTTTCTTT
CDR3 protein: CAWGTGGIEAFF

D gene: TRBD1
J gene: TRBJ2-1
V gene: TRBV7-9
clone size: .
CDR3 DNA: TGTGCCAGCAGCGCAACGCCGGGGACAGGGTACAATGAGCAGTTCTTC
CDR3 protein: CASSATPGTGYNEQFF

D gene: .
J gene: TRBJ2-1
V gene: TRBV5-4
clone size: .
CDR3 DNA: TGTGCCAGCAGCCCCGAGGTCAGCAATGAGCAGTTCTTC
CDR3 protein: CASSPEVSNEQFF

D gene: TRBD1
J gene: TRBJ1-1
V gene: TRBV28
clone size: .
CDR3 DNA: TGTGCCAGCAGTACCGTTTGGACAGGGGGAATGAACACTGAAGCTTTCTTT
CDR3 protein: CASSTVWTGGMNTEAFF

D gene: TRBD2
J gene: TRBJ2-7
V gene: TRBV7-6
clone size: .
CDR3 DNA: TGTGCCAGCAGCTTAGCCAGCGGGATGCCCCGGTACGAGCAGTACTTC
CDR3 protein: CASSLASGMPRYEQYF

D gene: TRBD2
J gene: TRBJ2-1
V gene: TRBV30
clone size: .
CDR3 DNA: TGTGCCTGGAGTGTTGGTGGCGGGGGGGCCTATGAGCAGTTCTTC
CDR3 protein: CAWSVGGGGAYEQFF

D gene: .
J gene: TRBJ2-2
V gene: TRBV27
clone size: once
CDR3 DNA: TGTGCCAGCAGTTTCCAAGGGTACGGGGAGCTGTTTTTT
CDR3 protein: CASSFQGYGELFF

D gene: .
J gene: TRBJ1-5
V gene: TRBV21-1
clone size: .
CDR3 DNA: TGTGCCAGCAGCAAAGGACAGGGGGCTGCATACCCCCGTCAGGAGTTCAATCAGCCCCAGCATTTT
CDR3 protein: CASSKGQGAAYPRQEFNQPQHF

D gene: TRBD1
J gene: TRBJ1-5
V gene: TRBV28
clone size: .
CDR3 DNA: TGTGCCAGCAGTGCAACAGGGGCCCAGCCCCAGCATTTT
CDR3 protein: CASSATGAQPQHF

D gene: .
J gene: TRBJ2-2
V gene: TRBV27
clone size: .
CDR3 DNA: TGTGCCAGCAGTCCCCTAGTCGGGACGACCGGGGAGCTGTTTTTT
CDR3 protein: CASSPLVGTTGELFF

D gene: .
J gene: TRBJ2-7
V gene: TRBV4-1
clone size: .
CDR3 DNA: TGCGCCAGCAGCCAAGATCGGGGCGGAGCTACGTACGAGCAGTACTTC
CDR3 protein: CASSQDRGGATYEQYF

D gene: TRBD1
J gene: TRBJ2-6
V gene: TRBV2
clone size: .
CDR3 DNA: TGTGCCAGCGGGCTGACAGGGAAAGTCTCTGGGGCCAACGTCCTGACTTTC
CDR3 protein: CASGLTGKVSGANVLTF

D gene: TRBD1
J gene: TRBJ2-6
V gene: TRBV19
clone size: .
CDR3 DNA: TGTGCCAGCACAGGGGGCTACGGTGGGGCCAACGTCCTGACTTTC
CDR3 protein: CASTGGYGGANVLTF

D gene: .
J gene: TRBJ2-5
V gene: TRBV2
clone size: few
CDR3 DNA: TGTGCCAGCAGTCCATGGCTAGGGGAGACCCAGTACTTC
CDR3 protein: CASSPWLGETQYF

D gene: TRBD1
J gene: TRBJ2-7
V gene: TRBV7-9
clone size: .
CDR3 DNA: TGTGCCAGCAGCAACCGACAGGGCTACTACGAGCAGTACTTC
CDR3 protein: CASSNRQGYYEQYF